Following are 22 T cell receptor beta chains from one sample sequenced in a study of blood T cell repertoires in COVID-19. Method: immunoSEQ multiplex PCR; TCRdb's copy keeps in-frame clones and lacks some. The sample lists 250,000 to 300,000 clones, around nine tenths occurring once. Sequences were obtained from peripheral blood. These receptors originate from a woman aged 35 to 49 who had recovered from COVID-19.

This CDR3 is CATSGTTRATDTQYF. In nucleotides, the CDR3 is TGTGCCACCAGTGGGACAACCAGGGCAACAGATACGCAGTATTTT. The chain couples TRBV24-1 to TRBJ2-3, with D possibly TRBD1 on 5 matching bases. Germline assignment: CDR1 KGHDR and CDR2 SFDVKD. The V end lost 5 bases, the J end lost 3 bases, and 14 bases lay between the germline ends. This CDR3 comprises 15 residues.

The rearrangement links TRBV4-1 to TRBJ1-1; D not resolved. Per the germline V gene, CDR1 is MGHRA and CDR2 is YSYEKL. The V and J ends lost 4 bases and 1 base respectively, with 13 bases between them. The CDR3 is made up of 15 amino acids. The CDR3: CASSRRGLGNTEAFF. CDR3 bases: TGCGCCAGCAGCCGCCGAGGGCTAGGGAACACTGAAGCTTTCTTT.

CDR3 DNA sequence: TGTGCCAGCAGTTTGTGGGGCAGGGAGACCCAGTACTTC. As protein: CASSLWGRETQYF. This chain uses TRBV12-3 or TRBV12-4 with TRBJ2-5; perhaps TRBD1 as D (5 bases). The germline V and J ends were trimmed by 3 bases and 5 bases, with 10 bases remaining between them. There are 13 residues in the CDR3.

The chain couples TRBV5-3 to TRBJ2-3; 8 bases match TRBD2. TRBV5-3 carries the ORF label, with uncertain function. J was trimmed by 3 bases and V by 4 bases; bases with no gene match: 4. The CDR3 sequence is 14 residues long. The CDR3 protein is CARSVAGGTDTQYF. CDR3 nucleotide sequence: TGTGCCAGAAGCGTCGCGGGAGGAACAGATACGCAGTATTTT.

This clone occurred a few times. The chain is built from TRBV19 and TRBJ1-1; 7 bases align to TRBD1. The ends lost 6 bases at V and 3 bases at J; junction bases unmatched: 7. The CDR3 extends over 14 amino acids. The germline V gene encodes CDR1 LNHDA and CDR2 SQIVND (reference sequence). CDR3 sequence reads: CASREDRRYTEAFF. CDR3 coding DNA: TGTGCCAGTAGGGAGGACAGGCGGTACACTGAAGCTTTCTTT.

The chain carries TRBV2 and TRBJ2-7, with D possibly being TRBD2 (5 bases). Germline loops: CDR1 SNHLY, CDR2 FYNNEI. The CDR3 extends over 14 amino acids. Deletions cut 4 bases from V and 2 bases from J, with 12 bases between. In nucleotides, the CDR3 is TGTGCCAGCAGTGTTACCGGGGTCCCCTACGAGCAGTACTTC. Encoded protein: CASSVTGVPYEQYF.

V gene TRBV19 combines with J gene TRBJ1-1; unclear D gene. The germline V gene encodes CDR1 LNHDA and CDR2 SQIVND (reference sequence). V lost 4 bases and J lost 6, with 18 bases in between. The CDR3 has 15 residues. Written as DNA, the CDR3 is TGTGCCAGTAGTACCGCTAGGCGTCCGATGGCTGAAGCTTTCTTT. Translation: CASSTARRPMAEAFF.

The chain joins TRBV28 to TRBJ2-7; D may be TRBD1 (6 bases). Germline CDR1 is MDHEN and CDR2 is SYDVKM. This CDR3 is built from 13 residues. Trimming removed 6 bases from V and 5 bases from J, with 14 bases in between. CDR3 in amino acids: CASSRGAWNEQYF. CDR3 DNA sequence: TGTGCCAGCAGCAGGGGCGCATGGAACGAGCAGTACTTC.

V and J are TRBV7-9 and TRBJ2-1, with 8 bases lining up with TRBD2. The J segment lost 9 bases and the V segment lost 2 bases, leaving 9 bases of the junction unmatched. CDR3 length equals 15 residues. Germline CDR1 SEHNR, CDR2 FQNEAQ (reference sequence). The CDR3 spells CASSLISGSIGEQFF. In DNA form, the CDR3 reads TGTGCCAGCAGCTTAATCAGCGGGAGCATCGGTGAGCAGTTCTTC.

The J gene is TRBJ1-1, the V gene TRBV10-3; weak D call: TRBD1 (5 bases). Per the germline V gene, CDR1 is ENHRY and CDR2 is SYGVKD. This CDR3 is built from 12 residues. The V end lost 7 bases, the J end lost 7 bases, and 13 bases lay between the germline ends. The CDR3 bases are TGTGCCATCACCGGGGCCGGGGGTGAAGCTTTCTTT. Translated, it gives CAITGAGGEAFF.

V and J are TRBV18 and TRBJ2-5; 8 bases are shared with TRBD1. The length of the CDR3 is 14 residues. V was clipped by 3 bases and J by 3 bases; unmatched bases: 3. Germline lookup yields CDR1 KGHSH and CDR2 LQKENI. CDR3: CASSPMDREETQYF. CDR3 nucleotides: TGTGCCAGCTCACCTATGGACAGGGAAGAGACCCAGTACTTC.

J is TRBJ1-2 and V is TRBV6-1, with D possibly being TRBD1 (5 bases). The CDR3 covers 14 residues. Trimming took off 1 base at V and 7 bases at J, with 13 bases between the two ends. CDR1 is MNHNS, CDR2 SASEGT, per germline. For the CDR3, the DNA is TGTGCCAGCAGTGAAGAAGGGAGGGGAGGTGGCTACACCTTC. It translates to CASSEEGRGGGYTF.

This clone came up once. CDR3 nucleotides: TGTGCCTGGAGCAACACCGGACAGGGTAGCAGAGGGGCTCAGTTCTTC. This codes for CAWSNTGQGSRGAQFF. The chain recombines TRBV30 with TRBJ2-1, with TRBD1 matching over 8 bases. Trimming removed 3 bases from V and 13 bases from J; junction bases left unmatched: 20. There are 16 residues in the CDR3. Germline lookup yields CDR1 GTSNPN and CDR2 SVGIG (reference sequence).

This clone was detected once. The CDR3 bases are TGTGCCAGTTTACCCGGGACAGGCTACAATGAGCAGTTCTTC. Translated, it gives CASLPGTGYNEQFF. J is TRBJ2-1 and V is TRBV19; 8 nucleotides line up with TRBD1. The trim removed 8 bases at V and 3 bases at J, leaving 6 bases unmatched. CDR1 LNHDA and CDR2 SQIVND come from the germline V gene (reference sequence). The CDR3 runs to 14 residues.

This clone was seen a single time. CDR3 in DNA: TGTGCCAACCTCGTCGGACAGGGGTCTTATGAGCAGTTCTTC. Translation gives CANLVGQGSYEQFF. The V gene is TRBV2, the J gene TRBJ2-1; 9 bases are a match to TRBD1. V was pared by 10 bases and J by 8 bases, with 12 bases of the junction left unmatched. Germline V gives CDR1 SNHLY, CDR2 FYNNEI. The CDR3 is 14 amino acids.

This chain joins TRBV19 and TRBJ2-4, with 8 bases that match TRBD1. The CDR3 is 16 residues long. Germline V gene lookup returns CDR1 LNHDA and CDR2 SQIVND (reference sequence). With V trimmed by 6 bases and J by 3 bases, 10 bases remained unmatched. CDR3 sequence (DNA): TGTGCCAGTAGCGAGACCGGGACAGGCAACAAAAACATTCAGTACTTC. It yields the protein CASSETGTGNKNIQYF. Using reference TRBV19 and TRBJ2-4 for the parts outside the CDR3, the full variable domain is DGGITQSPKYLFRKEGQNVTLSCEQNLNHDAMYWYRQDPGQGLRLIYYSQIVNDFQKGDIAEGYSVSREKKESFPLTVTSAQKNPTAFYLCASSETGTGNKNIQYFGAGTRLSVL.

This clone has just a few counts. This sequence joins TRBV5-6 and TRBJ2-2; perhaps TRBD1 as D (6 bases). Trimming cost V 5 bases and J 5 bases, with 7 bases left between them. The germline V gene encodes CDR1 SGHDT and CDR2 YYEEEE. The CDR3 runs to 12 residues. The CDR3 nucleotides read TGTGCCAGCAGGCAGGGGACCGGGGAGCTGTTTTTT. Amino acid sequence: CASRQGTGELFF.

This chain links TRBV7-6 with TRBJ2-2; tentatively, D is TRBD2 (5 bases). This CDR3 is 13 amino acids long. V lost 0 bases and J lost 6, with 5 bases in between. Germline V lookup: CDR1 SGHVS, CDR2 FNYEAQ. The CDR3 coding sequence is TGTGCCAGCAGCTTAGCGGGAGCCGGGGAGCTGTTTTTT. Its translation: CASSLAGAGELFF.

This clone was seen a single time. This rearrangement joins TRBV7-2 to TRBJ2-3; possibly TRBD2 for D (6 bases). V was pared by 6 bases and J by 5 bases, with 21 bases between. CDR3 size: 16 residues. The V gene's germline CDR1 is SGHTA and CDR2 FQGNSA. In nucleotides, the CDR3 is TGTGCCAGCAGTCTTATTGGTAGCGGACCGGGAGATACGCAGTATTTT. Encoded protein: CASSLIGSGPGDTQYF.

The chain employs TRBV3-1 (or the pseudogene TRBV3-2) and TRBJ2-2; 7 bases match TRBD2. The CDR3 has 16 amino acids. The V and J ends lost 3 bases and 1 base, in that order; junction bases with no gene match: 5. Per germline, CDR1 LGHDT and CDR2 YNNKEL (reference sequence). CDR3 sequence reads: CASSQFGGVNTGELFF. The CDR3 DNA follows: TGTGCCAGCAGCCAGTTTGGGGGGGTGAACACCGGGGAGCTGTTTTTT.

The chain uses TRBV30 and TRBJ2-4, with 13 bases aligning to TRBD2. This CDR3 region has 23 residues. V was clipped by 3 bases and J by 5 bases; unmatched bases: 28. Per the germline V gene, CDR1 is GTSNPN and CDR2 is SVGIG (reference sequence). The CDR3 loop reads CAWRGGERVGLAGRTGRENIQYF. DNA of the CDR3: TGTGCCTGGAGGGGGGGTGAACGGGTGGGACTAGCGGGAAGAACAGGGAGAGAAAACATTCAGTACTTC.

The rearrangement joins TRBV27 to TRBJ2-7, with 11 bases that match TRBD2. V shed 3 bases and J 6 bases; nucleotides not matched to a gene: 1. The germline V gene has CDR1 MNHEY and CDR2 SMNVEV (reference sequence). The CDR3 extends over 13 amino acids. This CDR3 is CASSFLAGGEQYF. CDR3 DNA sequence: TGTGCCAGCAGTTTCCTAGCGGGAGGCGAGCAGTACTTC.